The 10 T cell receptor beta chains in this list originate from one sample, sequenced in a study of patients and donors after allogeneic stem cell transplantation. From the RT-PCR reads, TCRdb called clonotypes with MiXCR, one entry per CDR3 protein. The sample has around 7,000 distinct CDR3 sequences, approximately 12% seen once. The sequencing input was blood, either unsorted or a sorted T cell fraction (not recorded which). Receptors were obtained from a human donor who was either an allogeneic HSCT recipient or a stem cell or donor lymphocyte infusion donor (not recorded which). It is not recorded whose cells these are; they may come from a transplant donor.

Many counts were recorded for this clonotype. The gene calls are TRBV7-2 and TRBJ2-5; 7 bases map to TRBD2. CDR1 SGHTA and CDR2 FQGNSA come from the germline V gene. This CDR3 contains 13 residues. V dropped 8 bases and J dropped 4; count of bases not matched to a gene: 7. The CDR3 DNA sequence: TGTGCCAGCCGGGTGAGCGGGATAGAGACCCAGTACTTC. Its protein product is CASRVSGIETQYF. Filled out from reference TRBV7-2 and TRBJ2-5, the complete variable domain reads GAGVSQSPSNKVTEKGKDVELRCDPISGHTALYWYRQSLGQGLEFLIYFQGNSAPDKSGLPSDRFSAERTGGSVSTLTIQRTQQEDSAVYLCASRVSGIETQYFGPGTRLLVL.

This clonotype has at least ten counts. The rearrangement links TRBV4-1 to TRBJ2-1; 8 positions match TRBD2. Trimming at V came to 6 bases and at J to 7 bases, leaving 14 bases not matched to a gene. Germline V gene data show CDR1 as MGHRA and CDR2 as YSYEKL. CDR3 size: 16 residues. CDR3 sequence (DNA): TGCGCCAGCAGGCCAACACCGGGACTAGTCCGAAATGAGCAGTTCTTC. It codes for CASRPTPGLVRNEQFF.

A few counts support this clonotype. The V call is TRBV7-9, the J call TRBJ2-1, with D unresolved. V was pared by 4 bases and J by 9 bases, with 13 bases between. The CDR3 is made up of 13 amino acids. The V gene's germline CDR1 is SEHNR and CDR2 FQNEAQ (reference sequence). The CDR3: CASSSALGVEQFF. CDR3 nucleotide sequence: TGTGCCAGCAGCTCAGCTCTGGGTGTTGAGCAGTTCTTC.

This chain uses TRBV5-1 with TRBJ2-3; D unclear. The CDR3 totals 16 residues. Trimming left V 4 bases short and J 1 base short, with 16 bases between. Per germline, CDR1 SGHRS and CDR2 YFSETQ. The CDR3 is CASSPGGLSGTDTQYF. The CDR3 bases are TGCGCCAGCAGCCCTGGTGGTTTATCTGGCACAGATACGCAGTATTTT.

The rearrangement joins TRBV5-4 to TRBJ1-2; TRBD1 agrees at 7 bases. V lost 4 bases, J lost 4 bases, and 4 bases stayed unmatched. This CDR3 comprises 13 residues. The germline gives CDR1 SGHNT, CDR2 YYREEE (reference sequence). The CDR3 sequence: CASSPRDSYGYTF. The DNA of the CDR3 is TGTGCCAGCAGCCCCCGGGACAGCTATGGCTACACCTTC.

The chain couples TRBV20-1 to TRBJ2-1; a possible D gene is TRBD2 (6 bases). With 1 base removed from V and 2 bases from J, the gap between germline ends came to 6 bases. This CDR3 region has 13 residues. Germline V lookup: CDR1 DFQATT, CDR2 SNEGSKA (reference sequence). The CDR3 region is CSARGLAYNEQFF. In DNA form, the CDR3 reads TGCAGTGCTAGAGGACTAGCCTACAATGAGCAGTTCTTC.

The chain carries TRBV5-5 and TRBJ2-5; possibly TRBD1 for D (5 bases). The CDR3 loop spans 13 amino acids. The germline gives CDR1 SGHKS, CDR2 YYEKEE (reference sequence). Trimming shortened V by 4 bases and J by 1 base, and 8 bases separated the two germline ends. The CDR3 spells CASSEDSQETQYF. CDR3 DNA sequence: TGTGCCAGCAGCGAAGACAGCCAAGAGACCCAGTACTTC.

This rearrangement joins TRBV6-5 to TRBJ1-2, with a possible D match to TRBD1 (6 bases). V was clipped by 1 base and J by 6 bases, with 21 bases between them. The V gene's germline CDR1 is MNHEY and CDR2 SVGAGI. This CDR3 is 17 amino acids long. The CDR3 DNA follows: TGTGCCAGCAGTTACTACCCCGAAGGAGGGACATCGGATGGCTACACCTTC. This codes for CASSYYPEGGTSDGYTF.

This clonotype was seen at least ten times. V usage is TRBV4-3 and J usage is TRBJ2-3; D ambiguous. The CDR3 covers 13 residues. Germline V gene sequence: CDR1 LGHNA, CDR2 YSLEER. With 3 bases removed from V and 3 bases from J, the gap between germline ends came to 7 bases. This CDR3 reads CASSHGRTDTQYF. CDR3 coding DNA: TGCGCCAGCAGCCACGGACGAACAGATACGCAGTATTTT.

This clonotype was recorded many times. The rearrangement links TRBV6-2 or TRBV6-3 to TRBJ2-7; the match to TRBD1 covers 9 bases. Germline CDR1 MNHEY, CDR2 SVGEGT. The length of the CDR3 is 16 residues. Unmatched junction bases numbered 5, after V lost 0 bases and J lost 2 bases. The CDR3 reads CASSYSPTGGAYEQYV. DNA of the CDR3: TGTGCCAGCAGTTACTCTCCGACAGGGGGAGCCTACGAGCAGTACGTC.